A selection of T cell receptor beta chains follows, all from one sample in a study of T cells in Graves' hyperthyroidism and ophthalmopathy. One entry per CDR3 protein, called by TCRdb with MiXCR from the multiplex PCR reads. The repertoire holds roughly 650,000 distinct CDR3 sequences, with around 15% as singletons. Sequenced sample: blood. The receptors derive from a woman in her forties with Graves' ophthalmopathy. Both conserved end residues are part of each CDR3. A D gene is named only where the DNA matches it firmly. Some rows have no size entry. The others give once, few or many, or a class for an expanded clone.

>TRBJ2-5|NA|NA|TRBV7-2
CASTLYGGRGSETQYF
TGTGCCAGCACCCTTTATGGGGGCCGGGGATCAGAGACCCAGTACTTC
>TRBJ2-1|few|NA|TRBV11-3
CASSLGGSGPNEQFF
TGTGCCAGCAGCTTAGGGGGGAGCGGGCCCAATGAGCAGTTCTTC
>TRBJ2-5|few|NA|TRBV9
CASSVGSEETQYF
TGTGCCAGCAGCGTGGGAAGCGAAGAGACCCAGTACTTC
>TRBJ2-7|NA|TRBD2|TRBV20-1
CSARDTSGDSYEQYF
TGCAGTGCTAGAGATACTAGCGGGGACTCCTACGAGCAGTACTTC
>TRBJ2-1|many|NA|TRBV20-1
CSARGGHRLNEQFF
TGCAGTGCTAGAGGGGGACACCGCCTCAATGAGCAGTTCTTC
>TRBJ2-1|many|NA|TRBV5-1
CASSKQVVGTYNEQFF
TGCGCCAGCAGCAAACAGGTGGTGGGTACCTACAATGAGCAGTTCTTC
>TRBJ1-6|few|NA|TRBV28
CASSLDVFPRSLHF
TGTGCCAGCAGTTTAGACGTCTTCCCGAGATCCCTCCACTTT
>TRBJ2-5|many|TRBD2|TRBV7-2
CASSLALLAGGVGETQYF
TGTGCCAGCAGCTTAGCGCTACTAGCGGGCGGAGTGGGAGAGACCCAGTACTTC
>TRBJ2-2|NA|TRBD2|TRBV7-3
CASSHVLAGGSGELFF
TGTGCCAGCAGCCACGTTTTAGCGGGAGGGTCCGGGGAGCTGTTTTTT
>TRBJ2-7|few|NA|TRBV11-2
CASSPQGLKQYF
TGTGCCAGCAGCCCTCAGGGATTAAAGCAGTACTTC
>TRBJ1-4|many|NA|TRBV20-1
CSASAPSEKLFF
TGCAGTGCTAGTGCCCCAAGTGAAAAACTGTTTTTT
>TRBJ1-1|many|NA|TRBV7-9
CASSLRGYPNTEAFF
TGTGCCAGCAGCTTAAGGGGATACCCGAACACTGAAGCTTTCTTT
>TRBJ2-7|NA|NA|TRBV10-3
CAISESPVRDEQYF
TGTGCCATCAGTGAGTCTCCTGTGAGGGACGAGCAGTACTTC
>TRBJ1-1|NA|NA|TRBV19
CASSILLTNTEAFF
TGTGCCAGTAGTATATTACTCACGAACACTGAAGCTTTCTTT
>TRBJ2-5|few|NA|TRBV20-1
CSARFGNPVETQYF
TGCAGTGCTAGATTTGGAAACCCCGTAGAGACCCAGTACTTC
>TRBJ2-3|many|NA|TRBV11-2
CASSLHRAAGSSTDTQYF
TGTGCCAGCAGCCTACATAGGGCGGCGGGGTCAAGCACAGATACGCAGTATTTT